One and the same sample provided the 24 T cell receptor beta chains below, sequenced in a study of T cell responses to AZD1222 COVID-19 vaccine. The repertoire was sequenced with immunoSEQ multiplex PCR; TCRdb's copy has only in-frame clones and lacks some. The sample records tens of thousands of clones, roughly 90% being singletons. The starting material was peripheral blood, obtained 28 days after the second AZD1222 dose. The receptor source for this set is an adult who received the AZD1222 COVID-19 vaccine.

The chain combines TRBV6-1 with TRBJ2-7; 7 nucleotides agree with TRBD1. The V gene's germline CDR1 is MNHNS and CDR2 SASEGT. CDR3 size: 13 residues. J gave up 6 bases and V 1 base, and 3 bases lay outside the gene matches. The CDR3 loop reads CASSEGYRGEQYF. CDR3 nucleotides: TGTGCCAGCAGTGAAGGCTACAGGGGCGAGCAGTACTTC.

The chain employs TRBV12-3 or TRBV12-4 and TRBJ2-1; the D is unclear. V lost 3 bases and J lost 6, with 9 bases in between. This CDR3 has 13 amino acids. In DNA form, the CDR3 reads TGTGCCAGCAGTTTCTTGGTAGTCAATGAGCAGTTCTTC. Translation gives CASSFLVVNEQFF.

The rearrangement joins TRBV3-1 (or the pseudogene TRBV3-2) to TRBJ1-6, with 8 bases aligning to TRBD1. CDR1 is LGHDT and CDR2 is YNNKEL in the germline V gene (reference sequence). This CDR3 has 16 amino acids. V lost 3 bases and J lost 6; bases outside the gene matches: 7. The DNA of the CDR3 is TGTGCCAGCAGCCAGTACCTAACAGGGGGTAATTCACCCCTCCACTTT. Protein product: CASSQYLTGGNSPLHF.

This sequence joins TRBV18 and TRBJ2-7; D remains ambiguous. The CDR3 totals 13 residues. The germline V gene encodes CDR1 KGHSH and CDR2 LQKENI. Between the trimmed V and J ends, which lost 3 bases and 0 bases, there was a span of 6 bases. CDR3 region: CASSPDGSYEQYF. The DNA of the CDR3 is TGTGCCAGCTCACCGGACGGCTCCTACGAGCAGTACTTC. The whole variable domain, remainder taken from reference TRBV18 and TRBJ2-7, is NAGVMQNPRHLVRRRGQEARLRCSPMKGHSHVYWYRQLPEEGLKFMVYLQKENIIDESGMPKERFSAEFPKEGPSILRIQQVVRGDSAAYFCASSPDGSYEQYFGPGTRLTVT.

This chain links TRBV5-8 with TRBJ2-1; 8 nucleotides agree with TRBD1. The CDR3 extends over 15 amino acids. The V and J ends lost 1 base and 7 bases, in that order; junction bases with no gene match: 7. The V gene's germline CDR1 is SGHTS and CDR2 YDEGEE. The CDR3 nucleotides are TGTGCCAGCAGCTTGCTATGGACAGGGACGAATGAGCAGTTCTTC. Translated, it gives CASSLLWTGTNEQFF.

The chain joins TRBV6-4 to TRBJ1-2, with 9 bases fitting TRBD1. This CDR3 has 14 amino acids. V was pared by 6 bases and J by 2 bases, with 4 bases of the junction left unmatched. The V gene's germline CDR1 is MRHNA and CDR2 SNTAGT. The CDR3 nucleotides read TGTGCCAGCAGCAAGGACAGGGGCAACTATGGCTACACCTTC. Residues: CASSKDRGNYGYTF.

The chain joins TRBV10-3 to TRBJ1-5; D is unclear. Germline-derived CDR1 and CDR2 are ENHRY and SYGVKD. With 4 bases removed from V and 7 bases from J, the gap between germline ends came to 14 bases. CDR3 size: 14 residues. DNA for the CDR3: TGTGCCATCAGTGTCGGGCAGACCCCACAGCCCCAGCATTTT. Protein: CAISVGQTPQPQHF.

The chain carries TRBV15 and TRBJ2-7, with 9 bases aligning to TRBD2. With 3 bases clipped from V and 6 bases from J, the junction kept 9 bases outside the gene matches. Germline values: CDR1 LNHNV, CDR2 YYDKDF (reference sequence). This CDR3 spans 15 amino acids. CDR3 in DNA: TGTGCCACCAGCAGTAGTTTAGCGGGGGCCACCGAGCAGTACTTC. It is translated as CATSSSLAGATEQYF. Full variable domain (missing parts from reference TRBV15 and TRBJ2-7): DAMVIQNPRYQVTQFGKPVTLSCSQTLNHNVMYWYQQKSSQAPKLLFHYYDKDFNNEADTPDNFQSRRPNTSFCFLDIRSPGLGDTAMYLCATSSSLAGATEQYFGPGTRLTVT.

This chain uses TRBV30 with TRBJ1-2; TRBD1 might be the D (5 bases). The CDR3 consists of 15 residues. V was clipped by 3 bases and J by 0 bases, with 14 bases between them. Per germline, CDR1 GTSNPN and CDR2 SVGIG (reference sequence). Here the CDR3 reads CAWREPGRTNYGYTF. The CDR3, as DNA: TGTGCCTGGAGGGAGCCGGGACGGACTAACTATGGCTACACCTTC.

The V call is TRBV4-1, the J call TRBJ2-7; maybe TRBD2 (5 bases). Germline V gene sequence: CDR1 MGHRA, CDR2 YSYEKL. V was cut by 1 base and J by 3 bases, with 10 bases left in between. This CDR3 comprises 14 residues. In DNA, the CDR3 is TGCGCCAGCAGCCAAGTACGGGATTACTACGAGCAGTACTTC. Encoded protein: CASSQVRDYYEQYF.

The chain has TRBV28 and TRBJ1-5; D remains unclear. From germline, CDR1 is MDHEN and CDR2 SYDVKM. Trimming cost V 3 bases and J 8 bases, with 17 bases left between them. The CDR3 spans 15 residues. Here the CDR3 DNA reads TGTGCCAGCAGTTTTAGCGGGGTTAGGGAGAAGCCCCAGCATTTT. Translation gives CASSFSGVREKPQHF.

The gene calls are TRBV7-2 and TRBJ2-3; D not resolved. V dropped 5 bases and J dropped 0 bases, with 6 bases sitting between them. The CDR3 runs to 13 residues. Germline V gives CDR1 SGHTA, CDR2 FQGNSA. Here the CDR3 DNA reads TGTGCCAGCAGCCCGACTAGCACAGATACGCAGTATTTT. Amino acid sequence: CASSPTSTDTQYF.

CDR3 bases: TGCAGCGTTGAAGATCTGGTCAGTAGGGCTGAGCAGTTCTTC. Translated, it gives CSVEDLVSRAEQFF. This sequence joins TRBV29-1 and TRBJ2-1; D not resolved. V shed 0 bases and J shed 9 bases, with 15 bases lying between them. This CDR3 spans 14 amino acids. The V gene's germline CDR1 is SQVTM and CDR2 ANQGSEA.

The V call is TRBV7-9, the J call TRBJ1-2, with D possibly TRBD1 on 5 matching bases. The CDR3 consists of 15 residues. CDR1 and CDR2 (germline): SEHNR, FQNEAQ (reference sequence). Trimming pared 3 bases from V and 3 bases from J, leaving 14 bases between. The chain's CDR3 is CASSFGTSLYYGYTF. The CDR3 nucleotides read TGTGCCAGCAGCTTCGGGACGTCACTTTACTATGGCTACACCTTC.

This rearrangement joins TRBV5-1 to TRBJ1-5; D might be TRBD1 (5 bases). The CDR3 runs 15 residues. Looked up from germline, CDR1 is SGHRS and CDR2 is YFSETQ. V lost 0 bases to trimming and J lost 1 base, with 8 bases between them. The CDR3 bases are TGCGCCAGCAGCTTGGGAGCAGGGAGCAATCAGCCCCAGCATTTT. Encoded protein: CASSLGAGSNQPQHF.

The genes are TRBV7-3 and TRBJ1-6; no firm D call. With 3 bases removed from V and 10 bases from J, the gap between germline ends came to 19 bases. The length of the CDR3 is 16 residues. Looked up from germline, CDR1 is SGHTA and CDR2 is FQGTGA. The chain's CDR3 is CASSFTRASEGSPLHF. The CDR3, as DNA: TGTGCCAGCAGCTTCACGAGGGCGTCGGAGGGATCACCCCTCCACTTT.

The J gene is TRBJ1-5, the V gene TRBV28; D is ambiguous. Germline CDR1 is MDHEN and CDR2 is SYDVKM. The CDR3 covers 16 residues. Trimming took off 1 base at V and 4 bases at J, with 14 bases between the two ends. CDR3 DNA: TGTGCCAGCAGTTTATACGGAGGGCCCGAAAATCAGCCCCAGCATTTT. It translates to CASSLYGGPENQPQHF.

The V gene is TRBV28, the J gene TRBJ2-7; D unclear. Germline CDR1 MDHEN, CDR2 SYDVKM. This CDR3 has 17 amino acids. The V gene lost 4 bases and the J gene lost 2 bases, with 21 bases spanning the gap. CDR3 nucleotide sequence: TGTGCCAGCAGTTCCGGAGCTAAAGGACGGGTCCCCTACGAGCAGTACTTC. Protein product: CASSSGAKGRVPYEQYF.

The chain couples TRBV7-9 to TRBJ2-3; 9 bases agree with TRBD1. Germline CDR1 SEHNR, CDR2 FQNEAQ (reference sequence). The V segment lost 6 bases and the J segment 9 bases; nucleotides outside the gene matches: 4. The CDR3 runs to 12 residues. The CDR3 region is CASSPDRGTQYF. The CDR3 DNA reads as TGTGCCAGCAGTCCGGACAGGGGCACGCAGTATTTT.

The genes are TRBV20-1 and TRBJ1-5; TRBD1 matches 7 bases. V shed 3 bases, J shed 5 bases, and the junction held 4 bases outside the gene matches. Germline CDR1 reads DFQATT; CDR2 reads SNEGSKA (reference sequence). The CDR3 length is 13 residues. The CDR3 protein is CSASWQGDQPQHF. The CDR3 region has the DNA TGCAGTGCTAGTTGGCAGGGGGATCAGCCCCAGCATTTT.

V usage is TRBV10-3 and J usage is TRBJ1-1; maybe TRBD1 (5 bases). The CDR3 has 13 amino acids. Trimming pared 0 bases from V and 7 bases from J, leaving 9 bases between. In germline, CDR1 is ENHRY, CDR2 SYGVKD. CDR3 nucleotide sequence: TGTGCCATCAGTGAGTCGGGCAGGGTTGAAGCTTTCTTT. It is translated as CAISESGRVEAFF.

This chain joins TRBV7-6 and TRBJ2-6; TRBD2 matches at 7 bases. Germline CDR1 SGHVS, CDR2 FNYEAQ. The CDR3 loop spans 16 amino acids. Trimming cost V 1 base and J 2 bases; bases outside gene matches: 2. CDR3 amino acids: CASSLGGGAGANVLTF. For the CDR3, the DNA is TGTGCCAGCAGCTTAGGTGGGGGGGCTGGGGCCAACGTCCTGACTTTC.

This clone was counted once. The DNA of the CDR3 is TGTGCCTGGAGTTACAGCGGCACCTACAATGAGCAGTTCTTC. Translation gives CAWSYSGTYNEQFF. The chain uses TRBV30 and TRBJ2-1, with D possibly matching TRBD2 (5 bases). V was cut by 2 bases and J by 2 bases, with 10 bases left in between. CDR3 size: 14 residues. Germline loops: CDR1 GTSNPN, CDR2 SVGIG (reference sequence).

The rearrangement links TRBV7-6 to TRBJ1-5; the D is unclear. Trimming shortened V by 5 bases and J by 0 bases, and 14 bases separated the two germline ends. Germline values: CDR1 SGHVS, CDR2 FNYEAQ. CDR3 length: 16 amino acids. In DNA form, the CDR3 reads TGTGCCAGCAGCCCGAACGGTCGGTTTAGCAATCAGCCCCAGCATTTT. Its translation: CASSPNGRFSNQPQHF. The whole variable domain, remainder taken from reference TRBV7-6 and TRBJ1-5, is GAGVSQSPRYKVTKRGQDVALRCDPISGHVSLYWYRQALGQGPEFLTYFNYEAQQDKSGLPNDRFSAERPEGSISTLTIQRTEQRDSAMYRCASSPNGRFSNQPQHFGDGTRLSIL.